This T cell receptor beta chain was recorded in a study of blood T cell repertoires in COVID-19. Study overall: Samples representing acute and convalescent COVID-19 were sourced from the United States, Italy and Spain. T cells, B-cell-depleted T cells, or PBMCs supplied cDNA or gDNA.

This CDR3 region has 15 residues. V was pared by 4 bases and J by 0 bases, with 12 bases between. The germline V gene has CDR1 MDHEN and CDR2 SYDVKM. Repertoires were generated with immunoSEQ multiplex PCR, while TCRdb's copy carries only in-frame clones and drops some. The table lists about 230,000 clones, around four fifths of them singletons. The source of this sequence is a man older than 75 with acute or convalescent COVID-19. The chain couples TRBV28 to TRBJ1-1, with D possibly matching TRBD1 (5 bases). The source material was peripheral blood. The CDR3 DNA reads TGTGCCAGCAGTTCCTGGACACCTTTGAACACTGAAGCTTTCTTT. Translating it yields CASSSWTPLNTEAFF.